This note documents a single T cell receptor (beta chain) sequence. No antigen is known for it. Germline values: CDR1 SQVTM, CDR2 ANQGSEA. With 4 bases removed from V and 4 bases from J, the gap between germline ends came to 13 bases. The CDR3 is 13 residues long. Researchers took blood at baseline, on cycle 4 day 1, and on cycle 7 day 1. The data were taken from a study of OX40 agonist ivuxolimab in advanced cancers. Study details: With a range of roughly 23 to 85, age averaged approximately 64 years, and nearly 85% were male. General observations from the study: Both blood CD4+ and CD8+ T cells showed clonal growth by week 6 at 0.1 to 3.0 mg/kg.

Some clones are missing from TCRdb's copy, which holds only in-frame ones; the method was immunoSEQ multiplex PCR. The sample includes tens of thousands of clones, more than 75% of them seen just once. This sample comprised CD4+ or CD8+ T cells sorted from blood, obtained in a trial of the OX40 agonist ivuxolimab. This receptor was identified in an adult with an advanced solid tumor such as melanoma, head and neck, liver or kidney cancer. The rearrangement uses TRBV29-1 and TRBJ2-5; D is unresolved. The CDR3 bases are TGCAGCGTTGTCTTTGGGCTCAGAGAGACCCAGTACTTC. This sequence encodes CSVVFGLRETQYF.